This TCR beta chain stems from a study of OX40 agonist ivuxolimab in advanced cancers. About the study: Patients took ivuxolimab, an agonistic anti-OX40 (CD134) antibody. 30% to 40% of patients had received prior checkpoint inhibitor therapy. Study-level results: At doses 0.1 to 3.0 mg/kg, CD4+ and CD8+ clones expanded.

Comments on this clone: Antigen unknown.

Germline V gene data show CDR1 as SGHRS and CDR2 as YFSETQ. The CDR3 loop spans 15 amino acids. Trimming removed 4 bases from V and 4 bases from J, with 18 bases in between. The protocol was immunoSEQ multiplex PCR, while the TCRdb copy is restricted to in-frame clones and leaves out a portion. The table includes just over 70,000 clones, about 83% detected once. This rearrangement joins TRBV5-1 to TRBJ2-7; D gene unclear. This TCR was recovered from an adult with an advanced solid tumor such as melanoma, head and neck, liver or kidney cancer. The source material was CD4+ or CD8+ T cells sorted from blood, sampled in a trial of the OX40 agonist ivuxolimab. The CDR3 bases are TGCGCCAGCAGCCTCGGAGTCCCTCCTTCGTACGAGCAGTACTTC. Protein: CASSLGVPPSYEQYF. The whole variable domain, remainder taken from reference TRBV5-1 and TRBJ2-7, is KAGVTQTPRYLIKTRGQQVTLSCSPISGHRSVSWYQQTPGQGLQFLFEYFSETQRNKGNFPGRFSGRQFSNSRSEMNVSTLELGDSALYLCASSLGVPPSYEQYFGPGTRLTVT.